These 2 T cell receptor beta chains were all obtained from the same sample, sequenced in a study of cytomegalovirus exposure and HLA in healthy donors. Assay: immunoSEQ multiplex PCR; the TCRdb copy retains only in-frame clones and omits some. The sample carries 200,000 or so clones, about four fifths recorded once. Sequences were obtained from PBMCs. The receptors shown here come from a man aged 18 to 35 in good health and CMV-seropositive.

The gene calls are TRBV28 and TRBJ1-5; perhaps TRBD1 as D (5 bases). CDR1 and CDR2 from the germline V gene are MDHEN and SYDVKM. V dropped 4 bases and J dropped 2 bases, with 6 bases sitting between them. This CDR3 contains 13 residues. CDR3 sequence reads: CASSSQGNQPQHF. The CDR3 DNA sequence: TGTGCCAGCAGTTCACAGGGCAATCAGCCCCAGCATTTT.

The chain is built from TRBV6-1 and TRBJ2-1; D unclear. Germline CDR1 is MNHNS and CDR2 is SASEGT. V was shortened by 10 bases and J by 4 bases, with 20 bases between the two germline ends. The CDR3 extends over 15 amino acids. DNA of the CDR3: TGTGCCACCCGGGTAGAGGAGCCATCATACAATGAGCAGTTCTTC. Translating gives CATRVEEPSYNEQFF.